This T cell receptor beta chain was documented in a study of cytomegalovirus exposure and HLA in healthy donors. Study-wide results and limits: Earlier analysis looked at TCR beta V segments, and most were productive about 90% or about 30% of the time.

Notes on this clone: Its antigen is currently unknown.

CDR3 length: 16 amino acids. J lost 6 bases, V lost 5 bases, and 13 bases had no gene match. Germline loops: CDR1 SNHLY, CDR2 FYNNEI. The PCR contained 60 Vbeta and 13 Jbeta primers. TCRdb's table, derived via immunoSEQ multiplex PCR, lists solely in-frame clones and lacks some. The table has about 160,000 clones, roughly 80% seen once; the top ten hold around 1.5%. This clonotype was obtained from a woman aged 25 to 45 in good health and CMV-seronegative. The sample comprised PBMCs. The chain recombines TRBV2 with TRBJ1-5; 7 bases are a match to TRBD1. CDR3 bases: TGTGCCAGCAGTTACCCCGGGGCAGGGGGGAGTCAGCCCCAGCATTTT. Translation: CASSYPGAGGSQPQHF.